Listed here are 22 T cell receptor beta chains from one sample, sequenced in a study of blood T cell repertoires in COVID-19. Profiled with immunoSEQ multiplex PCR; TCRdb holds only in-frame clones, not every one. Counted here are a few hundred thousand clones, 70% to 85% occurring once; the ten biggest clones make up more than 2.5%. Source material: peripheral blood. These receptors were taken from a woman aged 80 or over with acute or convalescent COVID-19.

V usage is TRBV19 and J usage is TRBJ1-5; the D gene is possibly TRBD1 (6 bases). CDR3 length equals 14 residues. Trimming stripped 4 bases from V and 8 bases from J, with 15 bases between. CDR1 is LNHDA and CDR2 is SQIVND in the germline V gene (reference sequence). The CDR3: CASSTPEGVKPQHF. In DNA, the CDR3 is TGTGCCAGTAGTACCCCCGAGGGGGTAAAGCCCCAGCATTTT. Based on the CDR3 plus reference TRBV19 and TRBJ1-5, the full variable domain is DGGITQSPKYLFRKEGQNVTLSCEQNLNHDAMYWYRQDPGQGLRLIYYSQIVNDFQKGDIAEGYSVSREKKESFPLTVTSAQKNPTAFYLCASSTPEGVKPQHFGDGTRLSIL.

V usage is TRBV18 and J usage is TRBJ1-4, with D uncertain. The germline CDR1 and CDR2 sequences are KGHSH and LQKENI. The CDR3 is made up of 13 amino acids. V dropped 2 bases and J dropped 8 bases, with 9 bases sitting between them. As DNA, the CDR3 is TGTGCCAGCTCACCAATGGTTGAGGAAAAACTGTTTTTT. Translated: CASSPMVEEKLFF.

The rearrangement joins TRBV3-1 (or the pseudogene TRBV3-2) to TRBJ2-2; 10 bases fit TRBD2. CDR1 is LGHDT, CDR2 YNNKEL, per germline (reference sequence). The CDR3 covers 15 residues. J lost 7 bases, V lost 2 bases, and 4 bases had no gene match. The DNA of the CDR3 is TGTGCCAGCAGCCAAAGCGGGGGGGCGCACGGGGAGCTGTTTTTT. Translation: CASSQSGGAHGELFF.

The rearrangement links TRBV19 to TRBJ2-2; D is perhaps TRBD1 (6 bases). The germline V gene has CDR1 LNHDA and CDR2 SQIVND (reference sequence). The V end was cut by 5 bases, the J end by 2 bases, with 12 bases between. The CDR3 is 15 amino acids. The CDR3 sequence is CASSSRTANTGELFF. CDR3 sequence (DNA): TGTGCCAGTAGTTCCAGGACAGCAAACACCGGGGAGCTGTTTTTT.

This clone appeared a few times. The CDR3 DNA sequence: TGTGCCAGCCGACTAGCGGGAGTGGCAGAGACCCAGTACTTC. Translation gives CASRLAGVAETQYF. The chain couples TRBV27 to TRBJ2-5; 12 positions agree with TRBD2. Germline CDR1 MNHEY, CDR2 SMNVEV (reference sequence). V was clipped by 8 bases and J by 4 bases; unmatched bases: 5. The CDR3 runs to 14 residues.

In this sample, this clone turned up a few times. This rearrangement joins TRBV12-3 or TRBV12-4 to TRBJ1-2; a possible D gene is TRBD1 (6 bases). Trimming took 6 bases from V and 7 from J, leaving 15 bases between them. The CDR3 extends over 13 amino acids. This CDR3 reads CASRLQGRGGYTF. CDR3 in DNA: TGTGCCAGCAGACTTCAGGGGAGGGGTGGCTACACCTTC.

For the CDR3, the DNA is TGTGCCAGCAGTGAACAGGGGGCAATTGGGAACACTGAAGCTTTCTTT. This encodes CASSEQGAIGNTEAFF. The chain links TRBV6-1 to TRBJ1-1, with 8 bases identical to TRBD1. Germline-derived CDR1 and CDR2 are MNHNS and SASEGT. This CDR3 spans 16 amino acids. V lost 2 bases to trimming and J lost 1 base; unmatched junction nucleotides: 6.

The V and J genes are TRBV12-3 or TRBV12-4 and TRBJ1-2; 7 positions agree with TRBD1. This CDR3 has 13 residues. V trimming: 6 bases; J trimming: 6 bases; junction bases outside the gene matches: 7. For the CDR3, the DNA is TGTGCCAGCAGAACACAGGGGAAGGATGGCTACACCTTC. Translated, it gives CASRTQGKDGYTF.

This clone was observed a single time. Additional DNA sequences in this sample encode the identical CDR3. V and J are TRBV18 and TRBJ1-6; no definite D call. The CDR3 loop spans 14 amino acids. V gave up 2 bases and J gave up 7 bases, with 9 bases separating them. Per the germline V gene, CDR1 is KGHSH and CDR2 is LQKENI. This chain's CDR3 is CASSPGTENSPLHF. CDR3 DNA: TGTGCCAGCTCACCAGGTACGGAGAATTCACCCCTCCACTTT.

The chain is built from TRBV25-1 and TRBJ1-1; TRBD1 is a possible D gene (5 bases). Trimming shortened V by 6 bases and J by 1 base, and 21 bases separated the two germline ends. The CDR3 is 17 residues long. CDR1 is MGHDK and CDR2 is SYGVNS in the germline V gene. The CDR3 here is CASRTIPTGTSNTEAFF. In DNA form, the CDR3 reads TGTGCCAGCAGAACTATCCCCACCGGGACTTCGAACACTGAAGCTTTCTTT.

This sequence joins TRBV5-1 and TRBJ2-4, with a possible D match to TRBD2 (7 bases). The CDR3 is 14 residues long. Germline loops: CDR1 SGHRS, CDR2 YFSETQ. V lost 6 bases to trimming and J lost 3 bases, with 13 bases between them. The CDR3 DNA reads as TGCGCCAGCACGGAGGGGGGGCGCAAAAACATTCAGTACTTC. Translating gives CASTEGGRKNIQYF.

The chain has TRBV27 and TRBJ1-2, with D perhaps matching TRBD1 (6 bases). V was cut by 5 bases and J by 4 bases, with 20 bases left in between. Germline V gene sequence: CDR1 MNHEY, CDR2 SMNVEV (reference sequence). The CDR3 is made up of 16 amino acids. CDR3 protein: CASSAYPPGDLYGYTF. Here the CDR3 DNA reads TGTGCCAGCAGTGCCTACCCCCCAGGGGATCTCTATGGCTACACCTTC.

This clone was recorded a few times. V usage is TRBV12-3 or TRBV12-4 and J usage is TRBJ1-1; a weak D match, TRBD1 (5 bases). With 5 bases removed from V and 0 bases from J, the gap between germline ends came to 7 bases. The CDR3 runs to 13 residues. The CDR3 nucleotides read TGTGCCAGCAGTCAGGACATGAACACTGAAGCTTTCTTT. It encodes CASSQDMNTEAFF.

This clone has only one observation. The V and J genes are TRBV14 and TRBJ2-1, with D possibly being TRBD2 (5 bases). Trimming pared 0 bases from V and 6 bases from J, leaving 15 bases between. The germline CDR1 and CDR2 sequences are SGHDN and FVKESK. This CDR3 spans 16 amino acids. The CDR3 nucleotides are TGTGCCAGCAGCCAAGAAAGAAGGAGTAGCGTCAATGAGCAGTTCTTC. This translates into CASSQERRSSVNEQFF. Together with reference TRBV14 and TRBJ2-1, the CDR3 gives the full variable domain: EAGVTQFPSHSVIEKGQTVTLRCDPISGHDNLYWYRRVMGKEIKFLLHFVKESKQDESGMPNNRFLAERTGGTYSTLKVQPAELEDSGVYFCASSQERRSSVNEQFFGPGTRLTVL.

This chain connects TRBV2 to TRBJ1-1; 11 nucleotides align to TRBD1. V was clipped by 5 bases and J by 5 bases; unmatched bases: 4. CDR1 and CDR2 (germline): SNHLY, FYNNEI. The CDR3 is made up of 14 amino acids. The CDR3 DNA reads TGTGCCAGCAGTCGGACAGGGGGCGAGACTGAAGCTTTCTTT. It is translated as CASSRTGGETEAFF.

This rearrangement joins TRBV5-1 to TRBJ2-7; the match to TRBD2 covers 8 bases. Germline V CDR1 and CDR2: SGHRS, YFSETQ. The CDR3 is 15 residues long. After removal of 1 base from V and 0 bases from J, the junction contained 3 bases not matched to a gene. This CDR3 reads CASSLNGRASYEQYF. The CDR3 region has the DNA TGCGCCAGCAGCTTGAACGGGAGGGCCTCCTACGAGCAGTACTTC.

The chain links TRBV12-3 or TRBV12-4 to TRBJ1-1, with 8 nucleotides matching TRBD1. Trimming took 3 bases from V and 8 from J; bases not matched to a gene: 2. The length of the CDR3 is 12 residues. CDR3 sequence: CASSFRGLEAFF. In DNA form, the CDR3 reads TGTGCCAGCAGTTTCAGGGGGCTGGAAGCTTTCTTT.

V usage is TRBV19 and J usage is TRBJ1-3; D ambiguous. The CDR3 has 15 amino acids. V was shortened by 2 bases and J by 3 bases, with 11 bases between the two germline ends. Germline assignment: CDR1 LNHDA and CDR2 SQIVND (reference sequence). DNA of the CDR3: TGTGCCAGTAGTATAAATACGGGGAATGGAAACACCATATATTTT. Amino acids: CASSINTGNGNTIYF.

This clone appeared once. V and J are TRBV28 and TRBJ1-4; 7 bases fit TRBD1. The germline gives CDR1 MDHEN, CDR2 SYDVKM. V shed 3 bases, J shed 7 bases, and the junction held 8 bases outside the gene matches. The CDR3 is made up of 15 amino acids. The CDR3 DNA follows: TGTGCCAGCAGTTTCCGACAGGGAGGTGGTGAAAAACTGTTTTTT. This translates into CASSFRQGGGEKLFF.

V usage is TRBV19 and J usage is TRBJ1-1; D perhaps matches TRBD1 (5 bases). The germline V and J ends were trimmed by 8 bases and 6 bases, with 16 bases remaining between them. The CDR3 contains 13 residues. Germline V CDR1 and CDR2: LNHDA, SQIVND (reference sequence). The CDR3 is CASQAREGSEAFF. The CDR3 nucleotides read TGTGCCAGTCAGGCCAGGGAGGGATCTGAAGCTTTCTTT.

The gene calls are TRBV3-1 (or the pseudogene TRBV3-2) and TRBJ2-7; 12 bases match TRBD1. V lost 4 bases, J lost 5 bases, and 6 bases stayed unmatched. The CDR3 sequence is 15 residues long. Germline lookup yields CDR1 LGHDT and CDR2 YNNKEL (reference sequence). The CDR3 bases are TGTGCCAGCAGCCCCGCCGGGACAGGGGGCGACGAGCAGTACTTC. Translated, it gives CASSPAGTGGDEQYF.

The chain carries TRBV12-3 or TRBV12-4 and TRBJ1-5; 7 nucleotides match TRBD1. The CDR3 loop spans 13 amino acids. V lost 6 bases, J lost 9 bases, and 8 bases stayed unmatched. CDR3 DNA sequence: TGTGCCAGCAGCGGACAGGCCGCCGGGCCCCAGCATTTT. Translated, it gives CASSGQAAGPQHF.